Shown below are 23 T cell receptor beta chains from a single sample sequenced in a study of blood T cell repertoires in COVID-19. Assay used: immunoSEQ multiplex PCR; TCRdb lists only in-frame clones, some missing. The top ten hold about 5.5% of the sample, which has 280,000 or so clones, around 88% seen once. The sample comprised PBMCs or T cells enriched from blood (not recorded which). The receptors come from a woman in her thirties or forties who had recovered from COVID-19.

The V gene is TRBV4-1, the J gene TRBJ2-3; a weak D match, TRBD1 (5 bases). V shed 0 bases and J shed 2 bases, with 12 bases lying between them. Germline loops: CDR1 MGHRA, CDR2 YSYEKL. CDR3 size: 16 residues. For the CDR3, the DNA is TGCGCCAGCAGCCAAGAACCTCCAGGGATCACAGATACGCAGTATTTT. It codes for CASSQEPPGITDTQYF.

The V call is TRBV5-8, the J call TRBJ2-2; a possible D gene is TRBD1 (6 bases). With 3 bases removed from V and 6 bases from J, the gap between germline ends came to 18 bases. This CDR3 is 16 amino acids long. CDR1 SGHTS and CDR2 YDEGEE come from the germline V gene. In nucleotides, the CDR3 is TGTGCCAGCAGCTGGGGACCGGACAGACCAGCCGGGGAGCTGTTTTTT. This translates into CASSWGPDRPAGELFF.

Points on this clone: This may be a read error: a much more frequent sequence differs by one nucleotide. J is TRBJ2-7 and V is TRBV28, with 9 bases aligning to TRBD1. J lost 3 bases, V lost 6 bases, and 0 bases had no gene match. There are 12 residues in the CDR3. Germline loops: CDR1 MDHEN, CDR2 SYDVKM. CDR3 sequence reads: CASRTGGYEQYF. In DNA form, the CDR3 reads TGTGCCAGCAGGACAGGGGGCTACGAGCAGTACTTC.

This sequence joins TRBV6-5 and TRBJ2-7; TRBD2 aligns across 8 bases. Trimming at V came to 0 bases and at J to 5 bases, leaving 6 bases not matched to a gene. This CDR3 is 15 amino acids long. The germline V gene encodes CDR1 MNHEY and CDR2 SVGAGI. The CDR3 is CASSYSSGSFHEQYF. CDR3 nucleotide sequence: TGTGCCAGCAGTTACTCGAGCGGGAGCTTTCACGAGCAGTACTTC.

Concerning this clone: An end of the junction does not agree with germline; a read error may underlie this. CDR3 nucleotides: TGTGCTAGCAGTTTAGACAGGTACAATGAGCAGTTCTTC. Protein sequence: CASSLDRYNEQFF. The V gene is TRBV7-7, the J gene TRBJ2-1; possibly TRBD1 for D (6 bases). From germline, CDR1 is SSHAT and CDR2 FNYEAQ (reference sequence). This CDR3 region has 13 residues.

In DNA form, the CDR3 reads TGTGCCAGCAGCTTAGAGGGACAGGTCTATGGCTACACCTTC. Residues: CASSLEGQVYGYTF. J is TRBJ1-2 and V is TRBV7-2, with TRBD1 matching over 8 bases. Trimming cost V 1 base and J 4 bases; bases outside gene matches: 2. Germline V lookup: CDR1 SGHTA, CDR2 FQGNSA. The CDR3 runs to 14 residues. The complete variable domain, with remaining parts taken from reference TRBV7-2 and TRBJ1-2, reads GAGVSQSPSNKVTEKGKDVELRCDPISGHTALYWYRQSLGQGLEFLIYFQGNSAPDKSGLPSDRFSAERTGGSVSTLTIQRTQQEDSAVYLCASSLEGQVYGYTFGSGTRLTVV.

This chain joins TRBV6-5 and TRBJ1-3; D possibly corresponds to TRBD1 (5 bases). Germline V gives CDR1 MNHEY, CDR2 SVGAGI. Trimming took off 2 bases at V and 0 bases at J, with 11 bases between the two ends. CDR3 size: 16 residues. The CDR3 DNA sequence: TGTGCCAGCAGTTACCGGCGACAGAACTCTGGAAACACCATATATTTT. Protein: CASSYRRQNSGNTIYF.

V gene TRBV24-1 combines with J gene TRBJ2-1, with D possibly TRBD2 on 7 matching bases. Germline lookup yields CDR1 KGHDR and CDR2 SFDVKD. The CDR3 is made up of 16 amino acids. V shed 3 bases and J shed 6 bases, with 17 bases lying between them. The CDR3 protein is CATSDPRGGAINEQFF. Here the CDR3 DNA reads TGTGCCACCAGTGATCCAAGGGGGGGGGCGATCAATGAGCAGTTCTTC.

The chain employs TRBV7-2 and TRBJ1-1; D remains unclear. The CDR3 sequence is 14 residues long. V gave up 3 bases and J gave up 1 base, with 9 bases separating them. Germline CDR1 and CDR2: SGHTA and FQGNSA. The CDR3 region has the DNA TGTGCCAGCAGCTTCACCTACGGGAACACTGAAGCTTTCTTT. Translated: CASSFTYGNTEAFF.

The chain couples TRBV15 to TRBJ2-7; possibly TRBD2 for D (6 bases). CDR1 LNHNV and CDR2 YYDKDF come from the germline V gene (reference sequence). CDR3 length equals 14 residues. Trimming removed 1 base from V and 3 bases from J, with 10 bases in between. The CDR3: CATSRVRGNYEQYF. The CDR3 bases are TGTGCCACCAGCAGAGTCCGCGGGAACTACGAGCAGTACTTC. Looking up the rest from reference TRBV15 and TRBJ2-7 gives the full variable domain: DAMVIQNPRYQVTQFGKPVTLSCSQTLNHNVMYWYQQKSSQAPKLLFHYYDKDFNNEADTPDNFQSRRPNTSFCFLDIRSPGLGDTAMYLCATSRVRGNYEQYFGPGTRLTVT.

The rearrangement uses TRBV5-1 and TRBJ2-5; 11 nucleotides agree with TRBD2. V was pared by 3 bases and J by 1 base, with 5 bases of the junction left unmatched. The germline V gene encodes CDR1 SGHRS and CDR2 YFSETQ. CDR3 length equals 16 residues. The CDR3 reads CASSSGTSGTQETQYF. As DNA, the CDR3 is TGCGCCAGCAGCTCAGGGACTAGCGGAACCCAAGAGACCCAGTACTTC.

J is TRBJ2-1 and V is TRBV5-1, with TRBD2 identical over 10 bases. There are 15 residues in the CDR3. Per germline, CDR1 SGHRS and CDR2 YFSETQ. Trimming removed 0 bases from V and 10 bases from J; junction bases left unmatched: 7. CDR3: CASSLAPSGSGEQFF. CDR3 in DNA: TGCGCCAGCAGCTTGGCCCCTAGCGGGAGCGGGGAGCAGTTCTTC.

The chain links TRBV4-2 to TRBJ2-1, with 10 bases matching TRBD2. V lost 1 base to trimming and J lost 7 bases; unmatched junction nucleotides: 4. The CDR3 covers 15 residues. Germline V lookup: CDR1 LGHNA, CDR2 YNFKEQ. In DNA, the CDR3 is TGTGCCAGCAGCCAAGTCGCAGCGGGAGGGAATGAGCAGTTCTTC. This sequence encodes CASSQVAAGGNEQFF.

CDR3 DNA: TGTGCCAGCAGCCCCGCCCAACTAGCTCAAGACAATGAGCAGTTCTTC. Its protein is CASSPAQLAQDNEQFF. The chain joins TRBV7-2 to TRBJ2-1, with a weak D call TRBD2 (6 bases). Deletions cut 5 bases from V and 5 bases from J, with 19 bases between. Germline-derived CDR1 and CDR2 are SGHTA and FQGNSA. The CDR3 spans 16 residues.

This chain connects TRBV18 to TRBJ2-5, with a tentative D call TRBD2 (6 bases). Germline V gene sequence: CDR1 KGHSH, CDR2 LQKENI. The V and J ends lost 2 bases and 5 bases respectively, with 12 bases between them. The CDR3 runs 14 residues. The CDR3 here is CASSPGGLRETQYF. The CDR3 nucleotides are TGTGCCAGCTCACCAGGAGGGCTCAGGGAGACCCAGTACTTC.

The V gene is TRBV15, the J gene TRBJ1-1; unclear D gene. There are 14 residues in the CDR3. V gave up 2 bases and J gave up 1 base, with 8 bases separating them. The germline gives CDR1 LNHNV, CDR2 YYDKDF (reference sequence). This CDR3 is CATSRLDTNTEAFF. CDR3 nucleotides: TGTGCCACCAGCAGACTTGACACGAACACTGAAGCTTTCTTT.

The chain is built from TRBV7-2 and TRBJ2-5; 12 positions match TRBD2. This CDR3 spans 17 amino acids. Germline CDR1 reads SGHTA; CDR2 reads FQGNSA. V was pared by 5 bases and J by 5 bases, with 12 bases of the junction left unmatched. CDR3 loop: CASSPSPSGRALETQYF. DNA for the CDR3: TGTGCCAGCAGCCCATCACCTAGCGGGAGGGCCTTGGAGACCCAGTACTTC.

This chain links TRBV28 with TRBJ2-7, with TRBD2 identical over 7 bases. This CDR3 has 14 residues. The germline CDR1 and CDR2 sequences are MDHEN and SYDVKM. V trimming: 2 bases; J trimming: 4 bases; junction bases outside the gene matches: 5. CDR3 sequence reads: CASSLAGEGYEQYF. The CDR3 nucleotides read TGTGCCAGCAGTTTAGCGGGAGAGGGGTACGAGCAGTACTTC. The whole variable domain, remainder taken from reference TRBV28 and TRBJ2-7, is DVKVTQSSRYLVKRTGEKVFLECVQDMDHENMFWYRQDPGLGLRLIYFSYDVKMKEKGDIPEGYSVSREKKERFSLILESASTNQTSMYLCASSLAGEGYEQYFGPGTRLTVT.

This chain links TRBV5-1 with TRBJ2-3; unclear D gene. The germline V gene has CDR1 SGHRS and CDR2 YFSETQ. This CDR3 has 15 amino acids. V was shortened by 5 bases and J by 1 base, with 14 bases between the two germline ends. The CDR3 sequence is CASSPNFYGTDTQYF. The DNA for the CDR3 is TGCGCCAGCAGTCCAAACTTCTATGGCACAGATACGCAGTATTTT.

The chain is built from TRBV14 and TRBJ2-3, with 8 bases fitting TRBD2. V trimming: 5 bases; J trimming: 5 bases; junction bases outside the gene matches: 12. CDR1 and CDR2 from the germline V gene are SGHDN and FVKESK. This CDR3 region has 16 residues. The CDR3 DNA sequence: TGTGCCAGCAGCTCTACTAGCGGCTATACCCAAGATACGCAGTATTTT. This codes for CASSSTSGYTQDTQYF.

V gene TRBV5-4 combines with J gene TRBJ2-7; TRBD1 aligns across 9 bases. The CDR3 consists of 13 residues. Germline CDR1 and CDR2: SGHNT and YYREEE (reference sequence). Germline trimming cut 4 bases from V and 4 bases from J; bases unmatched to any gene: 3. The CDR3 nucleotides are TGTGCCAGCAGCAGGACAGGGGAGTACGAGCAGTACTTC. It translates to CASSRTGEYEQYF.

This clone came up once. V usage is TRBV25-1 and J usage is TRBJ2-2; TRBD2 matches at 13 bases. Trimming took 2 bases from V and 2 from J; bases not matched to a gene: 5. The CDR3 consists of 18 residues. In germline, CDR1 is MGHDK, CDR2 SYGVNS. The CDR3 DNA reads as TGTGCCAGCAGTGAAAGCTTGGGACTAGCGGGAAACACCGGGGAGCTGTTTTTT. It yields the protein CASSESLGLAGNTGELFF.

The CDR3 loop reads CASSSTGTKIYEQFF. CDR3 in DNA: TGTGCCAGCAGCTCGACCGGGACAAAAATTTATGAGCAGTTCTTC. The chain links TRBV7-2 to TRBJ2-1, with D possibly TRBD1 on 6 matching bases. CDR3 length: 15 residues. V was shortened by 4 bases and J by 8 bases, with 18 bases between the two germline ends. Germline CDR1 SGHTA, CDR2 FQGNSA.